The sequence of this TCR beta chain was determined in a study of HIV-infected patients and healthy controls. Whole-study results and caveats: In healthy controls, MAIT alpha CDR3s were common; in HIV+ repertoires, severely depleted.

CDR1 and CDR2 (germline): MGHRA, YSYEKL. J gave up 6 bases and V 6 bases, and 2 bases lay outside the gene matches. The CDR3 loop spans 12 amino acids. This clonotype was recorded many times. The antigen is undetermined. Reverse transcription used 450 to 550 ng RNA and constant-region primers for alpha and beta. Alpha and beta chain libraries were made separately by chain-specific third strand synthesis with multiplexing indices. TCRdb used MiXCR to reprocess the 5' RACE reads, holding one entry per CDR3 protein. The data hold about 12,000 distinct CDR3 sequences, with approximately 10% observed a single time. No cell fractionation was done, so the repertoire covers all unsorted peripheral blood T cells.

Sequenced material: blood. This clonotype originated in an adult in good health. The rearrangement joins TRBV4-1 to TRBJ2-1; TRBD1 matches 7 bases. The CDR3 DNA is TGCGCCAGCAGTGCAGGGGGCAATGAGCAGTTCTTC. The encoded protein is CASSAGGNEQFF.